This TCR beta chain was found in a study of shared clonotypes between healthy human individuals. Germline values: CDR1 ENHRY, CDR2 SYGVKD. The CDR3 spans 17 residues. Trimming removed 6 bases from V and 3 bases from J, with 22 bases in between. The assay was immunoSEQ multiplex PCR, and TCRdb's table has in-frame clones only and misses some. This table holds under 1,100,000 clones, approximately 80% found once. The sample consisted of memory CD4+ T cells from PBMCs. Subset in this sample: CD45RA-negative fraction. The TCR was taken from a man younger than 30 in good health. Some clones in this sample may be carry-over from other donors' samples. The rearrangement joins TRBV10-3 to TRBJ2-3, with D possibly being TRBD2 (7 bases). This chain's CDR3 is CAISGPQRRGGTDTQYF. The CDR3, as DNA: TGTGCCATCAGCGGCCCCCAGCGGAGGGGGGGGACAGATACGCAGTATTTT.